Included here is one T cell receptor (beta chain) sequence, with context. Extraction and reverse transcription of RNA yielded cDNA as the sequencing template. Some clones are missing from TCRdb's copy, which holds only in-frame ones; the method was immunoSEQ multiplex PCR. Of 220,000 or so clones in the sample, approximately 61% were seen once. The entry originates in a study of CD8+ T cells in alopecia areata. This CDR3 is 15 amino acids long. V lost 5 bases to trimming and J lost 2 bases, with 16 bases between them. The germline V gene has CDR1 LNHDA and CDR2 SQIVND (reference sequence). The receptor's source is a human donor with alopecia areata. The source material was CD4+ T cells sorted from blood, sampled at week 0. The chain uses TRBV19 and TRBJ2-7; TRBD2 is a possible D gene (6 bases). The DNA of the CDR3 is TGTGCCAGTAGTCTAACCGGGACTGGCACCTACGAGCAGTACTTC. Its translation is CASSLTGTGTYEQYF.